This TCR beta chain is drawn from a study of PD-1 blockade in classical Hodgkin lymphoma (dated by TCRdb to the early 2020s). Concerning the study at large: Nivolumab dosing was 3 mg/kg intravenously every 2 weeks, continuing until either disease progression or unacceptable toxicity. The study used TCR beta sequencing and CyTOF to define a peripheral blood immune signature of response to PD-1 blockade in classical Hodgkin lymphoma.

This specimen's time point label, per the study, means: cycle 1 day 1 (C1D1), immediately before nivolumab initiation. Relapse after autologous stem cell transplantation had occurred in all trial patients, and cohorts A, B and C were distinguished by prior brentuximab vedotin exposure. The trial cohort comprised some 60 patients with relapsed/refractory classical Hodgkin lymphoma whose best overall responses were complete response, partial response or progressive disease. Single-agent nivolumab was administered to trial patients in the multi-cohort phase II CheckMate 205 trial. An independent review committee assessed best overall response by applying the 2007 International Working Group response criteria. PBMCs from the trial were collected at three points: immediately before nivolumab initiation (C1D1), and during therapy at cycle 2 day 1 and cycle 4 day 1. Peripheral blood was collected in 8 mL Vacutainer Cell Preparation Tubes, from which PBMCs were isolated by centrifugation and then cryopreserved.

V lost 3 bases and J lost 3 bases; the stretch between them is 18 bases long. Per the germline V gene (reference sequence), SEHNR is the CDR1 and FQNEAQ is the CDR2. The CDR3, from cysteine to phenylalanine, totals 16 residues. Only the CDR3 DNA is retained, 48 bases long and in frame from the first base. Notes on this clone: The antigen it binds to is not known. No base qualities exist here, and no much larger clone lies one base off it.

On the study overall, not on this receptor specifically: CD4+ but not CD8+ TCR diversity rose significantly by C4D1 (p=0.0027 vs p=0.16), most apparent in complete responders (p=0.02). Baseline TCR diversity was reported to be lower in newly diagnosed patients than in healthy donors, and even lower in relapsed/refractory patients. Among trial patients, those achieving complete response had baseline diversity similar to that of newly diagnosed patients, while diversity was significantly lower in partial responders and progressors. The study was restricted to a single clinical trial cohort, and the causes of repertoire differences, possibly disease activity or prior therapy, were left undefined. Diversity was lower in patients who began nivolumab less than 1 year after ASCT, so these patients were left out of later analyses to avoid confounding by immune reconstitution.

The Qiagen DNeasy kit was used to extract genomic DNA from unsorted PBMCs and from the negatively selected CD4+ and CD8+ fractions. Using primers that anneal to V and J segments, immunoSEQ multiplex PCR amplified the TCR beta CDR3 regions. A synthetic immune receptor repertoire was used to minimize amplification bias, and remaining bias was computationally removed after sequencing. The paper's processing steps were these. Custom Python scripts were used to quantify repertoire diversity as the Shannon entropy index. The unsorted, CD4+ and CD8+ repertoires were each analyzed separately, with the exception of combined analyses, where CD4+ and CD8+ sequences were merged in silico. A clone was considered expanded if an increase in frequency of at least 2-fold after treatment relative to C1D1 was found, and a pseudocount of 0.5 was applied to clones undetected at baseline. Clones with 0 or 1 copy at C1D1 were classified as singleton clones, and clones with 2 or more copies were classified as non-singleton clones. Clones expanded in unsorted samples were annotated as CD4+, CD8+ or unknown by matching protein sequences in sorted samples from the same patient. Wilcoxon tests on paired samples were used to test diversity changes from C1D1 to C4D1. Entries here come from immuneACCESS through TCRdb and include only in-frame sequences with V and J called. Some clones fail to appear in such tables; in the studies checked, an unresolved V gene covers under half of the shortfall, and the cause of the remainder is unknown. V, J and clone size were drawn from that table, and D and trimming were deduced from the DNA. For this sample the table gives some 14,000 clones, of which more than 75% were detected only once. The top ten clones comprise approximately 25% of the sample.

This sequence was found in a human donor with classical Hodgkin lymphoma. The sample was peripheral blood mononuclear cells (PBMCs), taken at baseline. This sequence uses TRBV7-9 and TRBJ2-7; the D segment is perhaps TRBD1 or TRBD2, each sharing 5 matched bases. The bases are TGTGCCAGCAGCTTTCCGGGACCCTCTAAGGTCTACGAGCAGTACTTC. It is translated as CASSFPGPSKVYEQYF.